The 13 T cell receptor beta chains presented below share a single source sample, sequenced in a study of blood T cell repertoires in COVID-19. Repertoires were generated with immunoSEQ multiplex PCR, while TCRdb's copy carries only in-frame clones and drops some. The repertoire holds 90,000 to 120,000 clones, around 82% seen once, with around 4.4% in the top ten. Sequenced sample: peripheral blood. These TCRs come from a human donor in a cohort sampled during active COVID-19.

The gene calls are TRBV6-5 and TRBJ1-1; no definite D call. Per germline, CDR1 MNHEY and CDR2 SVGAGI. CDR3 length: 16 residues. V was cut by 0 bases and J by 0 bases, with 11 bases left in between. The CDR3 region is CASSYSFRAMNTEAFF. The CDR3 bases are TGTGCCAGCAGTTACTCGTTTCGAGCAATGAACACTGAAGCTTTCTTT.

The rearrangement joins TRBV6-2 or TRBV6-3 to TRBJ2-5; 8 nucleotides match TRBD2. CDR3 length: 12 amino acids. Unmatched junction bases numbered 2, after V lost 6 bases and J lost 5 bases. The germline V gene encodes CDR1 MNHEY and CDR2 SVGEGT. CDR3 DNA: TGTGCCAGCAGCGTAGCGGGGGAGACCCAGTACTTC. Amino acid sequence: CASSVAGETQYF.

This clone was counted a few times. The V gene is TRBV5-1, the J gene TRBJ2-1; 13 positions match TRBD2. After removal of 3 bases from V and 8 bases from J, the junction contained 8 bases not matched to a gene. This CDR3 comprises 16 residues. Germline V lookup: CDR1 SGHRS, CDR2 YFSETQ. The CDR3 bases are TGCGCCAGCAGCTCGGTACTAGCGGGAGGGCCGGATGAGCAGTTCTTC. Its protein product is CASSSVLAGGPDEQFF.

The V gene is TRBV28, the J gene TRBJ2-7; D might be TRBD2 (5 bases). CDR3 length: 14 residues. The V end lost 3 bases, the J end lost 2 bases, and 11 bases lay between the germline ends. The germline CDR1 and CDR2 sequences are MDHEN and SYDVKM. The CDR3 loop is CASSLTGSPYEQYF. The CDR3 DNA is TGTGCCAGCAGTTTGACTGGGAGCCCCTACGAGCAGTACTTC.

This clone showed up just a few times. The V gene is TRBV28, the J gene TRBJ2-7; 14 positions match TRBD2. The CDR3 is 15 amino acids. Trimming took 4 bases from V and 9 from J; bases not matched to a gene: 8. The germline gives CDR1 MDHEN, CDR2 SYDVKM. CDR3 sequence (DNA): TGTGCCAGCAGTTCCGGACTAGCGGGAGGAGCAGTGCAGTACTTC. Protein product: CASSSGLAGGAVQYF.

The chain is built from TRBV6-2 or TRBV6-3 and TRBJ2-7; the D gene is possibly TRBD2 (5 bases). This CDR3 region has 12 residues. Trimming cost V 4 bases and J 10 bases, with 14 bases left between them. The V gene's germline CDR1 is MNHEY and CDR2 SVGEGT. The CDR3 DNA follows: TGTGCCAGCAGTTCGGCCGAGCGGTCCCAGTACTTC. Translation: CASSSAERSQYF.

This chain links TRBV4-1 with TRBJ1-2; no definite D call. V was shortened by 1 base and J by 4 bases, with 4 bases between the two germline ends. This CDR3 is 12 amino acids long. Germline loops: CDR1 MGHRA, CDR2 YSYEKL. Here the CDR3 DNA reads TGCGCCAGCAGCCAAGGGGCCTATGGCTACACCTTC. Its translation is CASSQGAYGYTF.

The chain uses TRBV7-9 and TRBJ2-1, with 8 bases that match TRBD2. Germline-derived CDR1 and CDR2 are SEHNR and FQNEAQ (reference sequence). CDR3 length: 15 amino acids. V was pared by 7 bases and J by 8 bases, with 13 bases of the junction left unmatched. DNA for the CDR3: TGTGCCAGCACCCCCGCGGGGGGATCGGTCTATGAGCAGTTCTTC. This encodes CASTPAGGSVYEQFF.

V usage is TRBV3-1 (or the pseudogene TRBV3-2) and J usage is TRBJ2-5; possible D gene TRBD2, 6 bases. Germline V CDR1 and CDR2: LGHDT, YNNKEL (reference sequence). This CDR3 has 14 amino acids. Trimming stripped 7 bases from V and 0 bases from J, with 12 bases between. Here the CDR3 DNA reads TGTGCCAGCACCGGGGGAGCCTACCAAGAGACCCAGTACTTC. Translation gives CASTGGAYQETQYF.

This rearrangement joins TRBV4-2 to TRBJ2-3; 11 bases agree with TRBD2. The V gene's germline CDR1 is LGHNA and CDR2 YNFKEQ. CDR3 length: 17 amino acids. V lost 1 base, J lost 6 bases, and 9 bases stayed unmatched. The CDR3 reads CASSQGTLAGDTDTQYF. For the CDR3, the DNA is TGTGCCAGCAGCCAAGGCACACTAGCGGGAGACACCGATACGCAGTATTTT.

This clone was seen just once. The J gene is TRBJ1-6, the V gene TRBV21-1; the table assigns TRBD1, which was not confirmed against the DNA. TRBV21-1 is recorded as a pseudogene. This CDR3 is 13 amino acids long. The DNA for the CDR3 is TGTGCCAGCAGGGGGACAATTTATTCACCCCTCCACTTT. It translates to CASRGTIYSPLHF.

CDR3 nucleotides: TGTGCCAGCAGCTACAAAGAGACCCAGTACTTC. This gives the protein CASSYKETQYF. V and J are TRBV5-6 and TRBJ2-5; D is ambiguous. Germline V CDR1 and CDR2: SGHDT, YYEEEE. The ends were cut back, 3 bases at V and 3 bases at J, with 3 bases in the middle. The CDR3 spans 11 residues. Full variable domain (remainder filled in from reference TRBV5-6 and TRBJ2-5): DAGVTQSPTHLIKTRGQQVTLRCSPKSGHDTVSWYQQALGQGPQFIFQYYEEEERQRGNFPDRFSGHQFPNYSSELNVNALLLGDSALYLCASSYKETQYFGPGTRLLVL.

The gene calls are TRBV9 and TRBJ2-1; 8 positions match TRBD2. The CDR3 has 15 residues. Germline V gives CDR1 SGDLS, CDR2 YYNGEE. The V segment lost 3 bases and the J segment 0 bases; nucleotides outside the gene matches: 2. For the CDR3, the DNA is TGTGCCAGCAGCGGAAGCGGGAGCTCCTACAATGAGCAGTTCTTC. It codes for CASSGSGSSYNEQFF.